These 21 T cell receptor beta chains came from one sample sequenced in a study of T cells in Graves' hyperthyroidism and ophthalmopathy (dated by TCRdb to between 2018 and 2020). The method was multiplex PCR. The instrument was an Illumina HiSeq 2000. TCR beta CDR3 regions were amplified from RNA transcripts. For the first round of RT-PCR on the TCR CDR3, the HTBI primer set was used together with the Qiagen OneStep RT-PCR kit. TCRdb reprocessing: public reads trimmed at Q25 with fastp, clones called with MiXCR, in-frame beta chains kept. CDR3 protein duplicates are merged, each entry listing the most common genes and DNA. The table for this sample lists about 460,000 distinct CDR3 sequences; approximately 22% of them were counted only once. Approximately 49% of the sample is held by the ten biggest clonotypes. The specimen sequenced was blood. The receptors shown here come from an older woman with Graves' ophthalmopathy.

This clonotype was seen more than once but under ten times. The V gene is TRBV11-3, the J gene TRBJ2-3; D gene ambiguous. This CDR3 has 15 amino acids. Germline lookup yields CDR1 SGHNT and CDR2 YENEEA. Trimming shortened V by 5 bases and J by 2 bases, and 14 bases separated the two germline ends. The CDR3, as DNA: TGTGCCAGCAGCCGGTCGTCCTTGATCACAGATACGCAGTATTTT. This translates into CASSRSSLITDTQYF.

About this clonotype: A read error is possible here, since a much larger clone lies one base away. This chain links TRBV2 with TRBJ1-6, with TRBD1 as a possible D gene (6 bases). Looked up from germline, CDR1 is SNHLY and CDR2 is FYNNEI. Deletions cut 7 bases from V and 10 bases from J, with 20 bases between. The CDR3 is made up of 15 amino acids. Written as DNA, the CDR3 is TGTGCCAGCAAGGCAGTGCAGGGGTCTGGATCACCCCTCCACTTT. Protein: CASKAVQGSGSPLHF.

V usage is TRBV20-1 and J usage is TRBJ2-5; 13 bases align to TRBD2. After removal of 6 bases from V and 6 bases from J, the junction contained 10 bases not matched to a gene. CDR1 is DFQATT, CDR2 SNEGSKA, per germline (reference sequence). The CDR3 totals 15 residues. The CDR3 is CSASGTSGIGKTQYF. The CDR3 coding sequence is TGCAGTGCAAGTGGGACTAGCGGGATTGGGAAGACCCAGTACTTC.

This chain links TRBV2 with TRBJ2-7; 7 bases agree with TRBD1. Losses at the gene ends were 6 bases for V and 5 bases for J; bases not matched to a gene: 10. CDR1 and CDR2 (germline): SNHLY, FYNNEI. The CDR3 loop spans 14 amino acids. The CDR3 sequence: CASRSVTGDHEQYF. For the CDR3, the DNA is TGTGCCAGCAGGTCGGTTACAGGGGATCACGAGCAGTACTTC.

There are a few counts of this clonotype. The genes are TRBV6-1 and TRBJ1-2; TRBD1 is a possible D gene (5 bases). Trimming left V 8 bases short and J 4 bases short, with 14 bases between. This CDR3 region has 13 residues. Germline lookup yields CDR1 MNHNS and CDR2 SASEGT. CDR3 nucleotides: TGTGCCAGCCAGAGGGCAGGGCTCTATGGCTACACCTTC. Translated: CASQRAGLYGYTF.

The chain joins TRBV20-1 to TRBJ1-1; unclear D gene. Trimming left V 6 bases short and J 1 base short, with 9 bases between. The CDR3 contains 12 residues. Germline V gene sequence: CDR1 DFQATT, CDR2 SNEGSKA (reference sequence). CDR3 nucleotide sequence: TGCAGTGCAAAACGAGGGAACACTGAAGCTTTCTTT. Its protein is CSAKRGNTEAFF.

V is TRBV18 and J is TRBJ2-7, with D perhaps assigned TRBD1 or TRBD2 (5 bases each). Between the trimmed V and J ends, which lost 2 bases and 0 bases, there was a span of 17 bases. The CDR3 spans 17 residues. Germline assignment: CDR1 KGHSH and CDR2 LQKENI. Written as DNA, the CDR3 is TGTGCCAGCTCACCAGACGCCCGGGGCCCCTTCTCCTACGAGCAGTACTTC. It encodes CASSPDARGPFSYEQYF.

The chain links TRBV19 to TRBJ1-2, with 10 bases lining up with TRBD1. Per the germline V gene, CDR1 is LNHDA and CDR2 is SQIVND (reference sequence). With V trimmed by 5 bases and J by 8 bases, 8 bases remained unmatched. This CDR3 is 14 amino acids long. The CDR3: CASSPFGTGAGYTF. CDR3 nucleotides: TGTGCCAGTAGTCCGTTCGGGACAGGGGCGGGCTACACCTTC.

This clonotype is a singleton in its sample. The chain has TRBV4-1 and TRBJ2-7; 8 bases line up with TRBD1. The CDR3 extends over 18 amino acids. From germline, CDR1 is MGHRA and CDR2 YSYEKL. Trimming removed 3 bases from V and 0 bases from J; junction bases left unmatched: 13. The DNA of the CDR3 is TGCGCCAGCAGCCACCGGACAGGGTCGGGGCCCAACTCCTACGAGCAGTACTTC. It translates to CASSHRTGSGPNSYEQYF.

The chain combines TRBV6-4 with TRBJ2-7; tentatively, D is TRBD2 (8 bases). Germline values: CDR1 MRHNA, CDR2 SNTAGT. Trimming removed 8 bases at V and 0 bases at J, with 41 bases between. This CDR3 contains 23 residues. The CDR3 loop reads CASPPIELPGGVFCGRSSYEQYF. CDR3 coding DNA: TGTGCCAGCCCTCCCATAGAACTTCCAGGGGGGGTTTTTTGCGGGAGGAGCTCCTACGAGCAGTACTTC.

The chain employs TRBV15 and TRBJ2-2; 16 bases align to TRBD2. Germline assignment: CDR1 LNHNV and CDR2 YYDKDF (reference sequence). Trimming took 3 bases from V and 3 from J; bases not matched to a gene: 4. This CDR3 has 18 residues. In DNA, the CDR3 is TGTGCCACCAGCAGGGGGACTAGCGGGAGGGCCTACACCGGGGAGCTGTTTTTT. It specifies CATSRGTSGRAYTGELFF.

This sequence joins TRBV30 and TRBJ2-3; TRBD2 matches 12 bases. The CDR3 runs to 14 residues. Per germline, CDR1 GTSNPN and CDR2 SVGIG (reference sequence). The V segment lost 1 base and the J segment 7 bases; nucleotides outside the gene matches: 3. Here the CDR3 DNA reads TGTGCCTGGAGTGGGACTAGCGGGACAAATACGCAGTATTTT. Its protein product is CAWSGTSGTNTQYF.

This clonotype was picked up a small number of times. This chain connects TRBV20-1 to TRBJ2-7; 8 positions match TRBD2. Germline CDR1 is DFQATT and CDR2 is SNEGSKA (reference sequence). V was pared by 6 bases and J by 5 bases, with 6 bases of the junction left unmatched. This CDR3 has 12 amino acids. The CDR3 spells CSARGGVNEQYF. The CDR3 DNA reads as TGCAGTGCCCGGGGGGGAGTGAACGAGCAGTACTTC.

This clonotype was recorded many times. J is TRBJ2-7 and V is TRBV7-9; perhaps TRBD2 as D (6 bases). The germline CDR1 and CDR2 sequences are SEHNR and FQNEAQ (reference sequence). The CDR3 has 13 residues. Trimming took off 2 bases at V and 3 bases at J, with 8 bases between the two ends. The CDR3 reads CASSLSGVYEQYF. The DNA of the CDR3 is TGTGCCAGCAGCTTATCGGGGGTCTACGAGCAGTACTTC. The full variable domain, with the rest looked up from reference TRBV7-9 and TRBJ2-7, is DTGVSQNPRHKITKRGQNVTFRCDPISEHNRLYWYRQTLGQGPEFLTYFQNEAQLEKSRLLSDRFSAERPKGSFSTLEIQRTEQGDSAMYLCASSLSGVYEQYFGPGTRLTVT.

This clonotype came up many times. This rearrangement joins TRBV12-3 or TRBV12-4 to TRBJ2-1; D ambiguous. The CDR3 contains 16 residues. Trimming took 6 bases from V and 1 from J, leaving 16 bases between them. The CDR3 loop is CASSTTDVISYNEQFF. In nucleotides, the CDR3 is TGTGCCAGCAGCACCACGGACGTTATATCCTACAATGAGCAGTTCTTC.

This clonotype was observed a few times. This chain connects TRBV6-1 to TRBJ2-2; TRBD2 aligns across 9 bases. CDR1 and CDR2 (germline): MNHNS, SASEGT. The CDR3 is made up of 14 amino acids. Unmatched junction bases numbered 5, after V lost 6 bases and J lost 6 bases. CDR3 sequence: CASRDSGSPGELFF. CDR3 bases: TGTGCCAGCAGAGATAGCGGGAGCCCCGGGGAGCTGTTTTTT.

This clonotype was found a few times. The chain uses TRBV12-5 and TRBJ2-1, with no clear D. Germline V gene sequence: CDR1 LGHNT, CDR2 FRNRAP. The CDR3 extends over 11 amino acids. Trimming removed 5 bases at V and 4 bases at J, with 3 bases between. DNA of the CDR3: TGTGCTAGTGGTCCGTACAATGAGCAGTTCTTC. Amino acids: CASGPYNEQFF.

This clonotype was recorded a few times. This chain links TRBV9 with TRBJ2-7; possible D gene TRBD1, 7 bases. The V and J ends lost 1 base and 3 bases respectively, with 14 bases between them. The CDR3 loop spans 15 amino acids. Germline V lookup: CDR1 SGDLS, CDR2 YYNGEE. The CDR3 coding sequence is TGTGCCAGCAGCGTACTAGGCCAGGGGGGCTACGAGCAGTACTTC. Translated: CASSVLGQGGYEQYF.

The chain recombines TRBV5-1 with TRBJ1-5; no clear D. V was trimmed by 5 bases and J by 1 base, leaving 10 bases between them. CDR3 size: 14 residues. Looked up from germline, CDR1 is SGHRS and CDR2 is YFSETQ. CDR3 sequence (DNA): TGCGCCAGCAGAATCGGACCGAGCAATCAGCCCCAGCATTTT. This sequence encodes CASRIGPSNQPQHF.

This clonotype appeared a few times. This chain uses TRBV20-1 with TRBJ2-6; no firm D call. V lost 6 bases, J lost 0 bases, and 3 bases lay in between. From germline, CDR1 is DFQATT and CDR2 SNEGSKA (reference sequence). This CDR3 region has 12 residues. The CDR3 sequence is CSASSGANVLTF. In DNA, the CDR3 is TGCAGTGCCAGCTCTGGGGCCAACGTCCTGACTTTC.

In this sample, this clonotype turned up many times. The chain is built from TRBV11-1 and TRBJ2-1; D may be TRBD1 (6 bases). V was trimmed by 5 bases and J by 0 bases, leaving 8 bases between them. The CDR3 has 14 residues. Looked up from germline, CDR1 is SGHAT and CDR2 is FQDESV (reference sequence). The CDR3 DNA sequence: TGTGCCAGCAGCAAGGACAGCTCCTACAATGAGCAGTTCTTC. Translation gives CASSKDSSYNEQFF. The full variable domain, in which reference TRBV11-1 and TRBJ2-1 provide the parts outside the CDR3, is EAEVAQSPRYKITEKSQAVAFWCDPISGHATLYWYRQILGQGPELLVQFQDESVVDDSQLPKDRFSAERLKGVDSTLKIQPAELGDSAMYLCASSKDSSYNEQFFGPGTRLTVL.